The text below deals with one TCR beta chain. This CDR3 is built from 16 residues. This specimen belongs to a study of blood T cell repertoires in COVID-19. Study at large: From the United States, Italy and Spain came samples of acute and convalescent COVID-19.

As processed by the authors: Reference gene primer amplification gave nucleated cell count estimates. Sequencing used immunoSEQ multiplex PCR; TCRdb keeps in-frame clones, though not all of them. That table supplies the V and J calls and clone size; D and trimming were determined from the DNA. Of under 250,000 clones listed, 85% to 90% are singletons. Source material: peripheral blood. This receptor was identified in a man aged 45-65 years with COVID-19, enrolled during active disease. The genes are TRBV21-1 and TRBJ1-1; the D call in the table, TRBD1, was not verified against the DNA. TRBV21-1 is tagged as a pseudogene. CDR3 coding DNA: TGTGCCAGCAAGGACAGGGGGCCGGGGCGCTACACTGAAGCTTTCTTT. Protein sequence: CASKDRGPGRYTEAFF.